The 25 T cell receptor beta chains given below trace back to one sample, sequenced in a study of T cells after yellow fever vaccination. Using its own MiXCR run on the 5' RACE reads, TCRdb lists one record per CDR3 protein. The sample shows 600,000 to 750,000 distinct CDR3 sequences, 12% of them seen only once. This material consisted of PBMCs, taken on the day of the yellow fever booster vaccination. The source of these receptors is a man younger than 40 who received the YFV17D yellow fever vaccine.

This clonotype was recorded a few times. The genes are TRBV4-3 and TRBJ2-5, with D possibly called TRBD1 or TRBD2 (5 bases each). The V end was cut by 3 bases, the J end by 2 bases, with 10 bases between. The CDR3 totals 14 residues. Germline-derived CDR1 and CDR2 are LGHNA and YSLEER. In DNA, the CDR3 is TGCGCCAGCAGCCATAGGGACGAGCAAGAGACCCAGTACTTC. It is translated as CASSHRDEQETQYF.

DNA for the CDR3: TGTGCCAGCAGGCCGGGGACAGCAGACACAGATACGCAGTATTTT. Amino acid sequence: CASRPGTADTDTQYF. The J gene is TRBJ2-3, the V gene TRBV12-3 or TRBV12-4; 7 bases map to TRBD1. Trimming cost V 6 bases and J 2 bases; bases outside gene matches: 8. The CDR3 length is 15 residues.

The chain has TRBV28 and TRBJ2-1; TRBD2 matches 11 bases. V trimming: 5 bases; J trimming: 7 bases; junction bases outside the gene matches: 7. The CDR3 loop spans 15 amino acids. Per germline, CDR1 MDHEN and CDR2 SYDVKM. The CDR3 nucleotides are TGTGCCAGCAGTATCCTAGCGGGAGGTCAGAATGAGCAGTTCTTC. Amino acids: CASSILAGGQNEQFF.

The chain recombines TRBV11-2 with TRBJ2-6; no firm D call. V lost 5 bases to trimming and J lost 0 bases, with 11 bases between them. The CDR3 loop spans 16 amino acids. In germline, CDR1 is SGHAT, CDR2 FQNNGV. The CDR3: CASSLSASSGANVLTF. CDR3 bases: TGTGCCAGCAGCCTCTCCGCTAGCTCTGGGGCCAACGTCCTGACTTTC.

Notes on this clonotype: A read error may account for a junction end that differs from germline. V usage is TRBV7-9 and J usage is TRBJ2-7; D not resolved. The CDR3 runs 13 residues. CDR1 SEHNR and CDR2 FQNEAQ come from the germline V gene (reference sequence). The CDR3 nucleotides are TGTGCCAGCAGGTTAGGTGGTGGGATCCAGCAGTACTTC. Its protein is CASRLGGGIQQYF.

The CDR3 coding sequence is TGCAGTGCTTCGGACCCCGCCACAGATACGCAGTATTTT. It translates to CSASDPATDTQYF. The chain recombines TRBV20-1 with TRBJ2-3; D not resolved. V shed 5 bases and J shed 2 bases, with 11 bases lying between them. CDR3 length equals 13 residues. CDR1 and CDR2 from the germline V gene are DFQATT and SNEGSKA (reference sequence).

This clonotype was seen a handful of times. This rearrangement joins TRBV7-2 to TRBJ2-3; TRBD2 might be the D (6 bases). Germline V gives CDR1 SGHTA, CDR2 FQGNSA. The CDR3 consists of 16 residues. V was shortened by 5 bases and J by 6 bases, with 21 bases between the two germline ends. The CDR3 protein is CASSRNSREVMDTQYF. In DNA, the CDR3 is TGTGCCAGCAGCCGCAACTCTAGGGAGGTGATGGATACGCAGTATTTT.

The rearrangement uses TRBV7-9 and TRBJ2-3; no clear D. Trimming left V 8 bases short and J 2 bases short, with 8 bases between. The CDR3 has 12 amino acids. CDR1 is SEHNR, CDR2 FQNEAQ, per germline (reference sequence). The CDR3 region has the DNA TGTGCCAGCGTCAACCTCACAGATACGCAGTATTTT. It is translated as CASVNLTDTQYF. The entire variable domain, with the rest obtained from reference TRBV7-9 and TRBJ2-3, is as follows: DTGVSQNPRHKITKRGQNVTFRCDPISEHNRLYWYRQTLGQGPEFLTYFQNEAQLEKSRLLSDRFSAERPKGSFSTLEIQRTEQGDSAMYLCASVNLTDTQYFGPGTRLTVL.

This clonotype was observed many times. This chain uses TRBV9 with TRBJ2-2; D is ambiguous. V was pared by 0 bases and J by 4 bases, with 4 bases between. Looked up from germline, CDR1 is SGDLS and CDR2 is YYNGEE. This CDR3 comprises 13 residues. The CDR3 DNA reads as TGTGCCAGCAGCGTAGAAAGCACCGGGGAGCTGTTTTTT. This sequence encodes CASSVESTGELFF.

This clonotype was seen more than once but under ten times. J is TRBJ2-1 and V is TRBV18, with D possibly being TRBD1 (5 bases). The CDR3 has 15 residues. The germline gives CDR1 KGHSH, CDR2 LQKENI. Trimming shortened V by 5 bases and J by 6 bases, and 17 bases separated the two germline ends. The CDR3 is CASSSVGAPLNEQFF. The CDR3 region has the DNA TGTGCCAGCTCATCCGTAGGGGCCCCTCTCAATGAGCAGTTCTTC.

The chain employs TRBV20-1 and TRBJ1-1; D gene ambiguous. Germline assignment: CDR1 DFQATT and CDR2 SNEGSKA (reference sequence). CDR3 length: 12 amino acids. This chain's CDR3 is CRGESLNTEAFF. The CDR3 nucleotides are TGCAGGGGAGAGTCCCTGAACACTGAAGCTTTCTTT.

In this sample, this clonotype turned up many times. The rearrangement uses TRBV12-3 or TRBV12-4 and TRBJ1-5; D uncertain. V was cut by 3 bases and J by 2 bases, with 5 bases left in between. This CDR3 is 13 amino acids long. The CDR3 nucleotides read TGTGCCAGCAGTTTCAGCGGCAATCAGCCCCAGCATTTT. This sequence encodes CASSFSGNQPQHF.

This clonotype has a count of ten or more. The V and J genes are TRBV10-2 and TRBJ2-3, with D uncertain. CDR3 size: 12 residues. Germline CDR1 is WSHSY and CDR2 is SAAADI. V was shortened by 4 bases and J by 8 bases, with 10 bases between the two germline ends. This CDR3 is CASSGLLGTQYF. The CDR3 region has the DNA TGCGCCAGCAGTGGACTTCTTGGTACGCAGTATTTT.

The sample holds many counts of this clonotype. The chain carries TRBV7-2 and TRBJ1-5, with 7 nucleotides matching TRBD1. Trimming took 0 bases from V and 6 from J; bases not matched to a gene: 2. CDR3 size: 14 residues. Germline CDR1 reads SGHTA; CDR2 reads FQGNSA. The CDR3 region is CASSLATGTQPQHF. The CDR3 bases are TGTGCCAGCAGCTTAGCGACAGGGACTCAGCCCCAGCATTTT.

This chain uses TRBV7-2 with TRBJ2-1, with 9 bases aligning to TRBD2. This CDR3 region has 13 residues. Germline values: CDR1 SGHTA, CDR2 FQGNSA. V lost 3 bases and J lost 13; bases outside the gene matches: 7. CDR3 DNA: TGTGCCAGCAGCTTTACTAGCGGGTGGGAACAGTTCTTC. This codes for CASSFTSGWEQFF.

This clonotype was recorded a few times. The J gene is TRBJ2-1, the V gene TRBV7-9; no definite D call. The V gene's germline CDR1 is SEHNR and CDR2 FQNEAQ (reference sequence). V lost 0 bases and J lost 7, with 10 bases in between. This CDR3 contains 14 residues. CDR3 DNA sequence: TGTGCCAGCAGCTTAGCGCCCGAAGGAAATGAGCAGTTCTTC. Amino acid sequence: CASSLAPEGNEQFF.

V usage is TRBV19 and J usage is TRBJ2-1; 12 bases match TRBD2. V shed 5 bases and J 6 bases; nucleotides not matched to a gene: 23. The CDR3 length is 21 residues. Germline V gene sequence: CDR1 LNHDA, CDR2 SQIVND (reference sequence). CDR3 loop: CASSPQGWTSGTPASANEQFF. The CDR3 DNA sequence: TGTGCCAGTAGTCCTCAGGGATGGACTAGCGGGACCCCCGCATCCGCCAATGAGCAGTTCTTC.

The chain couples TRBV5-1 to TRBJ2-7; unclear D gene. Germline lookup yields CDR1 SGHRS and CDR2 YFSETQ. This CDR3 region has 17 residues. Trimming left V 4 bases short and J 7 bases short, with 27 bases between. Written as DNA, the CDR3 is TGCGCCAGCAGCCGAAGTCAGGTTGTGAGCGCGGTCCAAGAGCAGTACTTC. This translates into CASSRSQVVSAVQEQYF.

Only a few counts were recorded for this clonotype. The V gene is TRBV5-1, the J gene TRBJ2-7; D tentatively reads TRBD1 or TRBD2 (5 bases each). The germline CDR1 and CDR2 sequences are SGHRS and YFSETQ. The CDR3 consists of 14 residues. The V gene lost 4 bases and the J gene lost 3 bases, with 14 bases spanning the gap. The CDR3 DNA is TGCGCCAGCAGCCCCGATGGGGGTTTCTACGAGCAGTACTTC. Translated: CASSPDGGFYEQYF.

The chain has TRBV23-1 and TRBJ1-4, with D tentatively TRBD1 (6 bases). TRBV23-1 is recorded as an ORF, its role being uncertain. The CDR3 length is 15 residues. The V gene lost 0 bases and the J gene lost 8 bases, with 13 bases spanning the gap. CDR3 nucleotide sequence: TGCGCCAGCAGTCAATCGAGGCAGGGGAGGGAAAAACTGTTTTTT. This translates into CASSQSRQGREKLFF.

Only a few counts were recorded for this clonotype. The CDR3 spells CSVVSMVETQYF. CDR3 sequence (DNA): TGCAGCGTTGTCTCCATGGTAGAGACCCAGTACTTC. This chain joins TRBV29-1 and TRBJ2-5; no reliable D call. The V end was cut by 4 bases, the J end by 4 bases, with 10 bases between. This CDR3 has 12 residues. Germline loops: CDR1 SQVTM, CDR2 ANQGSEA.

Note on this clonotype: One junction end disagrees with the germline gene, perhaps due to a read error. This chain connects TRBV24-1 to TRBJ2-1; unclear D gene. The germline CDR1 and CDR2 sequences are KGHDR and SFDVKD. The CDR3 spans 15 residues. Here the CDR3 reads CATSDLGPSNNEQFF. CDR3 DNA: TGTGCCACCAGTGATTTGGGGCCCTCCAACAATGAGCAGTTCTTC.

Turning to this clonotype: Compared with germline, one end of the junction differs, possibly owing to a read error. The rearrangement joins TRBV12-3 or TRBV12-4 to TRBJ2-1; 11 bases fit TRBD2. The CDR3 length is 14 residues. As DNA, the CDR3 is TGTGCCAGCAGGTTAGCGGGAGGGGCCAATGAGCAGTTCTTC. It codes for CASRLAGGANEQFF.

This clonotype has more than one count but fewer than ten. The rearrangement joins TRBV6-6 to TRBJ2-7; D remains unclear. There are 12 residues in the CDR3. The V end lost 6 bases, the J end lost 3 bases, and 9 bases lay between the germline ends. Germline values: CDR1 MNHNY, CDR2 SVGAGI (reference sequence). CDR3 nucleotide sequence: TGTGCCAGCAGACTTGTTAACTACGAGCAGTACTTC. This codes for CASRLVNYEQYF.

The chain links TRBV23-1 to TRBJ2-5, with D unclear. TRBV23-1 is an open reading frame whose function is uncertain. Trimming left V 6 bases short and J 2 bases short, with 13 bases between. CDR3 length: 14 amino acids. CDR3 loop: CASRPGAEQETQYF. Written as DNA, the CDR3 is TGCGCCAGCAGGCCGGGTGCTGAACAAGAGACCCAGTACTTC.